Presented here are 21 T cell receptor beta chains from one specimen sequenced in a study of T cell responses to AZD1222 COVID-19 vaccine. Clones were sequenced by immunoSEQ multiplex PCR, and TCRdb holds only the in-frame ones, with some missing. The sample records some 150,000 clones, roughly 94% being singletons. The sequencing used peripheral blood, collected on day 0 of MenACWY control vaccination. The origin of the receptors is an adult in good health.

The rearrangement uses TRBV2 and TRBJ1-4; D may be TRBD1 (5 bases). Trimming removed 1 base from V and 8 bases from J, with 20 bases in between. Germline loops: CDR1 SNHLY, CDR2 FYNNEI. The CDR3 extends over 17 amino acids. CDR3 amino acids: CASSEGRRGSRGEKLFF. In DNA, the CDR3 is TGTGCCAGCAGTGAAGGAAGGAGGGGATCGCGTGGAGAAAAACTGTTTTTT.

The CDR3 protein is CASSIPGQGATGELFF. The CDR3, as DNA: TGTGCCAGCAGCATTCCGGGACAGGGGGCAACCGGGGAGCTGTTTTTT. The rearrangement links TRBV7-3 to TRBJ2-2; TRBD1 matches 12 bases. V trimming: 5 bases; J trimming: 5 bases; junction bases outside the gene matches: 6. CDR3 length equals 16 residues. CDR1 is SGHTA and CDR2 is FQGTGA in the germline V gene. Using reference TRBV7-3 and TRBJ2-2 for the parts outside the CDR3, the full variable domain is GAGVSQTPSNKVTEKGKYVELRCDPISGHTALYWYRQSLGQGPEFLIYFQGTGAADDSGLPNDRFFAVRPEGSVSTLKIQRTERGDSAVYLCASSIPGQGATGELFFGEGSRLTVL.

The genes are TRBV3-1 (or the pseudogene TRBV3-2) and TRBJ2-1; D unresolved. The V end lost 2 bases, the J end lost 9 bases, and 11 bases lay between the germline ends. The CDR3 contains 13 residues. The germline CDR1 and CDR2 sequences are LGHDT and YNNKEL (reference sequence). In DNA form, the CDR3 reads TGTGCCAGCAGCCAAATTGGGTTCAGTGAGCAGTTCTTC. Translated: CASSQIGFSEQFF.

This chain uses TRBV6-1 with TRBJ1-1, with unresolved D. Trimming took off 0 bases at V and 4 bases at J, with 15 bases between the two ends. The CDR3 totals 16 residues. In germline, CDR1 is MNHNS, CDR2 SASEGT. CDR3 coding DNA: TGTGCCAGCAGTGAAGCGATGGGTCGGCGGGGCACTGAAGCTTTCTTT. It translates to CASSEAMGRRGTEAFF.

The V and J genes are TRBV19 and TRBJ2-6, with 7 bases matching TRBD1. Germline-derived CDR1 and CDR2 are LNHDA and SQIVND (reference sequence). With V trimmed by 5 bases and J by 0 bases, 7 bases remained unmatched. This CDR3 spans 17 amino acids. The CDR3 sequence is CASSLRQGVSGANVLTF. The DNA for the CDR3 is TGTGCCAGTAGTCTAAGACAGGGTGTCTCTGGGGCCAACGTCCTGACTTTC.

The CDR3 here is CASQGQGWTPLHF. The CDR3, as DNA: TGTGCCAGTCAGGGACAGGGGTGGACACCCCTCCACTTT. The chain couples TRBV19 to TRBJ1-6; TRBD1 matches at 10 bases. CDR1 and CDR2 (germline): LNHDA, SQIVND (reference sequence). The CDR3 loop spans 13 amino acids. After removal of 8 bases from V and 11 bases from J, the junction contained 6 bases not matched to a gene.

V gene TRBV15 combines with J gene TRBJ1-2, with D possibly being TRBD1 (5 bases). CDR3 length: 14 residues. V lost 3 bases to trimming and J lost 4 bases, with 12 bases between them. From germline, CDR1 is LNHNV and CDR2 YYDKDF (reference sequence). Here the CDR3 reads CATSSRDGLYGYTF. CDR3 DNA: TGTGCCACCAGCAGCCGGGACGGACTCTATGGCTACACCTTC. Complete variable domain (other parts from reference TRBV15 and TRBJ1-2): DAMVIQNPRYQVTQFGKPVTLSCSQTLNHNVMYWYQQKSSQAPKLLFHYYDKDFNNEADTPDNFQSRRPNTSFCFLDIRSPGLGDTAMYLCATSSRDGLYGYTFGSGTRLTVV.

V and J are TRBV4-2 and TRBJ2-1; 12 bases are a match to TRBD2. The J segment lost 0 bases and the V segment lost 4 bases, leaving 7 bases of the junction unmatched. The germline V gene has CDR1 LGHNA and CDR2 YNFKEQ. CDR3 length: 18 residues. The CDR3 loop is CASSPGTSGSSSYNEQFF. The CDR3 nucleotides read TGTGCCAGCAGCCCCGGGACTAGCGGGTCCAGCTCCTACAATGAGCAGTTCTTC.

The chain is built from TRBV4-1 and TRBJ2-2, with D possibly being TRBD1 (6 bases). Per the germline V gene, CDR1 is MGHRA and CDR2 is YSYEKL. There are 14 residues in the CDR3. The ends were cut back, 5 bases at V and 3 bases at J, with 10 bases in the middle. For the CDR3, the DNA is TGCGCCAGCAGCAGACAGGCGGACACCGGGGAGCTGTTTTTT. Translated: CASSRQADTGELFF.

The rearrangement links TRBV4-3 to TRBJ1-1; D is unresolved. This CDR3 is built from 14 residues. The V end was cut by 3 bases, the J end by 1 base, with 9 bases between. CDR1 LGHNA and CDR2 YSLEER come from the germline V gene. CDR3 sequence reads: CASSQSRENTEAFF. CDR3 nucleotides: TGCGCCAGCAGCCAGAGCCGGGAGAACACTGAAGCTTTCTTT.

DNA of the CDR3: TGTGCCAGCAGCTTAGCTCACAGTACCAATGAGCAGTTCTTC. Amino acids: CASSLAHSTNEQFF. The V gene is TRBV11-1, the J gene TRBJ2-1; D is uncertain. The CDR3 loop spans 14 amino acids. V was trimmed by 0 bases and J by 6 bases, leaving 9 bases between them. Looked up from germline, CDR1 is SGHAT and CDR2 is FQDESV (reference sequence). The full variable domain, rest sourced from reference TRBV11-1 and TRBJ2-1, is EAEVAQSPRYKITEKSQAVAFWCDPISGHATLYWYRQILGQGPELLVQFQDESVVDDSQLPKDRFSAERLKGVDSTLKIQPAELGDSAMYLCASSLAHSTNEQFFGPGTRLTVL.

The chain carries TRBV7-2 and TRBJ2-5; no definite D call. The germline gives CDR1 SGHTA, CDR2 FQGNSA. The CDR3 contains 15 residues. Deletions cut 2 bases from V and 5 bases from J, with 15 bases between. The CDR3 DNA reads as TGTGCCAGCAGCTTAAACCGGATCACGTCGGAGACCCAGTACTTC. Its protein product is CASSLNRITSETQYF.

V usage is TRBV7-3 and J usage is TRBJ2-7; 8 bases fit TRBD1. CDR1 is SGHTA, CDR2 FQGTGA, per germline. The CDR3 runs 15 residues. V was clipped by 5 bases and J by 6 bases; unmatched bases: 12. The CDR3 loop is CASSLNRGSLSEQYF. The CDR3 DNA reads TGTGCCAGCAGCCTCAACAGGGGGTCGTTGAGCGAGCAGTACTTC.

The rearrangement links TRBV5-1 to TRBJ1-2, with D maybe TRBD1 (5 bases). The CDR3 has 15 residues. CDR1 is SGHRS and CDR2 is YFSETQ in the germline V gene. The V end was cut by 0 bases, the J end by 8 bases, with 17 bases between. CDR3 in DNA: TGCGCCAGCAGCTTGGAGGGCAGGGCGGTCGACGGCTACACCTTC. Its protein is CASSLEGRAVDGYTF.

The chain carries TRBV5-6 and TRBJ2-1; TRBD2 matches 8 bases. Germline loops: CDR1 SGHDT, CDR2 YYEEEE. The length of the CDR3 is 16 residues. The V and J ends lost 1 base and 6 bases, in that order; junction bases with no gene match: 9. The CDR3 DNA reads TGTGCCAGCAGCTTGAAGCGGGGGCCCCAAACCAATGAGCAGTTCTTC. Translated: CASSLKRGPQTNEQFF.

The rearrangement uses TRBV29-1 and TRBJ1-2; TRBD1 matches 8 bases. The CDR3 is 14 amino acids. Germline values: CDR1 SQVTM, CDR2 ANQGSEA. The junction had 10 bases not matched to a gene; V was cut back by 6 bases and J by 4 bases. As DNA, the CDR3 is TGCAGCGTGGAGGGGCAGGGGGCGGGCTATGGCTACACCTTC. Amino acids: CSVEGQGAGYGYTF.

This chain uses TRBV24-1 with TRBJ2-7; D might be TRBD2 (5 bases). CDR1 KGHDR and CDR2 SFDVKD come from the germline V gene. The V end was cut by 1 base, the J end by 9 bases, with 12 bases between. This CDR3 has 13 residues. The CDR3 loop is CATSDFQSGMQYF. The CDR3 region has the DNA TGTGCCACCAGTGATTTCCAGTCGGGGATGCAGTACTTC.

The genes are TRBV29-1 and TRBJ2-1; TRBD2 agrees at 11 bases. The CDR3 contains 13 residues. The germline CDR1 and CDR2 sequences are SQVTM and ANQGSEA. V lost 4 bases to trimming and J lost 15 bases; unmatched junction nucleotides: 11. In DNA form, the CDR3 reads TGCAGCGTTGGTTTGACTAGCGGGAATCGAGGGTTCTTC. This sequence encodes CSVGLTSGNRGFF.

The V and J genes are TRBV7-9 and TRBJ2-7; 7 positions agree with TRBD1. After removal of 3 bases from V and 3 bases from J, the junction contained 2 bases not matched to a gene. This CDR3 spans 13 amino acids. Per germline, CDR1 SEHNR and CDR2 FQNEAQ (reference sequence). The CDR3 reads CASSFNRGYEQYF. Here the CDR3 DNA reads TGTGCCAGCAGCTTCAACAGGGGCTACGAGCAGTACTTC.

The chain links TRBV7-8 to TRBJ2-3, with 9 nucleotides matching TRBD2. CDR1 SGHVS and CDR2 FQNEAQ come from the germline V gene. This CDR3 is built from 16 residues. Trimming took 3 bases from V and 1 from J; bases not matched to a gene: 5. The CDR3 region has the DNA TGTGCCAGCAGCTTCAGAGCGGGAGGCCGCACAGATACGCAGTATTTT. This codes for CASSFRAGGRTDTQYF.

The V and J genes are TRBV6-5 and TRBJ1-5; D may be TRBD1 (5 bases). Trimming removed 6 bases from V and 4 bases from J, with 16 bases in between. CDR3 length equals 15 residues. The germline CDR1 and CDR2 sequences are MNHEY and SVGAGI. The CDR3 reads CASSPQKGANQPQHF. The CDR3 coding sequence is TGTGCCAGCAGCCCGCAAAAAGGGGCTAATCAGCCCCAGCATTTT.